This entry lists 26 T cell receptor beta chains sequenced from one sample in a study of OX40 agonist ivuxolimab in advanced cancers. Some clones are missing from TCRdb's copy, which holds only in-frame ones; the method was immunoSEQ multiplex PCR. In the table there are approximately 94,000 clones, around nine tenths of which are singletons. Sequencing was performed on CD4+ or CD8+ T cells sorted from blood, taken in a trial of the OX40 agonist ivuxolimab. The receptor set was obtained from an adult with an advanced solid tumor such as melanoma, head and neck, liver or kidney cancer.

The CDR3 sequence: CASSPGPGIYNEQFF. In DNA form, the CDR3 reads TGCGCCAGCAGCCCCGGCCCAGGGATCTACAATGAGCAGTTCTTC. The chain carries TRBV5-1 and TRBJ2-1; D is possibly TRBD1 (5 bases). The CDR3 is 15 amino acids. Germline V gene sequence: CDR1 SGHRS, CDR2 YFSETQ. V shed 4 bases and J shed 3 bases, with 14 bases lying between them. Together with reference TRBV5-1 and TRBJ2-1, the CDR3 gives the full variable domain: KAGVTQTPRYLIKTRGQQVTLSCSPISGHRSVSWYQQTPGQGLQFLFEYFSETQRNKGNFPGRFSGRQFSNSRSEMNVSTLELGDSALYLCASSPGPGIYNEQFFGPGTRLTVL.

This sequence joins TRBV11-3 and TRBJ2-5; D unresolved. Germline V gene sequence: CDR1 SGHNT, CDR2 YENEEA. This CDR3 contains 13 residues. The ends were cut back, 5 bases at V and 2 bases at J, with 9 bases in the middle. The CDR3 sequence: CASSASIQETQYF. The DNA for the CDR3 is TGTGCCAGCAGCGCCAGCATTCAAGAGACCCAGTACTTC.

V and J are TRBV11-1 and TRBJ2-7, with no clear D. Trimming removed 1 base from V and 3 bases from J, with 16 bases in between. Germline CDR1 reads SGHAT; CDR2 reads FQDESV (reference sequence). This CDR3 is 16 amino acids long. The DNA of the CDR3 is TGTGCCAGCAGCTTAGGGCGGACCGCCCTAAACTACGAGCAGTACTTC. Amino acid sequence: CASSLGRTALNYEQYF. Supplemented by reference TRBV11-1 and TRBJ2-7, the full variable domain reads EAEVAQSPRYKITEKSQAVAFWCDPISGHATLYWYRQILGQGPELLVQFQDESVVDDSQLPKDRFSAERLKGVDSTLKIQPAELGDSAMYLCASSLGRTALNYEQYFGPGTRLTVT.

This chain uses TRBV7-9 with TRBJ2-3; TRBD1 matches at 8 bases. Per the germline V gene, CDR1 is SEHNR and CDR2 is FQNEAQ (reference sequence). With V trimmed by 9 bases and J by 1 base, 12 bases remained unmatched. The length of the CDR3 is 16 residues. CDR3 DNA sequence: TGTGCCAGTGACCGACAGGGGCGGAAAGGCACAGATACGCAGTATTTT. It translates to CASDRQGRKGTDTQYF.

This rearrangement joins TRBV2 to TRBJ2-1; 8 bases map to TRBD1. Trimming at V came to 5 bases and at J to 7 bases, leaving 7 bases not matched to a gene. Germline CDR1 and CDR2: SNHLY and FYNNEI. CDR3 size: 14 residues. DNA for the CDR3: TGTGCCAGCAGTTCCCAGGGGGCGCGAAATGAGCAGTTCTTC. Translation: CASSSQGARNEQFF.

The genes are TRBV7-8 and TRBJ2-7; D is unclear. Trimming cost V 3 bases and J 2 bases, with 8 bases left between them. Germline loops: CDR1 SGHVS, CDR2 FQNEAQ. CDR3 size: 13 residues. DNA for the CDR3: TGTGCCAGCAGCTTCGACCTCACCTACGAGCAGTACTTC. It specifies CASSFDLTYEQYF.

The rearrangement links TRBV18 to TRBJ2-7; TRBD2 matches at 7 bases. The CDR3 extends over 13 amino acids. The V gene's germline CDR1 is KGHSH and CDR2 LQKENI. V lost 2 bases and J lost 6; bases outside the gene matches: 4. In nucleotides, the CDR3 is TGTGCCAGCTCACCAGGGAGGGTAGGCGAGCAGTACTTC. This translates into CASSPGRVGEQYF.

V usage is TRBV4-1 and J usage is TRBJ1-5; D gene ambiguous. The germline V gene has CDR1 MGHRA and CDR2 YSYEKL. The CDR3 runs 16 residues. V was clipped by 3 bases and J by 2 bases, with 14 bases between them. The CDR3 bases are TGCGCCAGCAGCCAGGTGGCGCGTTGGGGCAATCAGCCCCAGCATTTT. Its translation is CASSQVARWGNQPQHF.

The chain combines TRBV7-9 with TRBJ2-1, with D perhaps assigned TRBD1 or TRBD2 (6 bases each). The germline V gene encodes CDR1 SEHNR and CDR2 FQNEAQ (reference sequence). The V end lost 5 bases, the J end lost 4 bases, and 15 bases lay between the germline ends. The CDR3 runs 15 residues. Here the CDR3 DNA reads TGTGCCAGCAGCGATAGGGGGGCCCCTTACAATGAGCAGTTCTTC. Amino acid sequence: CASSDRGAPYNEQFF.

The V call is TRBV15, the J call TRBJ2-1; D unresolved. Trimming left V 0 bases short and J 8 bases short, with 8 bases between. CDR1 and CDR2 (germline): LNHNV, YYDKDF (reference sequence). The CDR3 length is 13 residues. This CDR3 is CATSRDGYHEQFF. The CDR3 bases are TGTGCCACCAGCAGAGATGGTTATCATGAGCAGTTCTTC. The whole variable domain, remainder taken from reference TRBV15 and TRBJ2-1, is DAMVIQNPRYQVTQFGKPVTLSCSQTLNHNVMYWYQQKSSQAPKLLFHYYDKDFNNEADTPDNFQSRRPNTSFCFLDIRSPGLGDTAMYLCATSRDGYHEQFFGPGTRLTVL.

This rearrangement joins TRBV27 to TRBJ1-1, with 10 bases lining up with TRBD1. V lost 6 bases and J lost 0; bases outside the gene matches: 4. The CDR3 is made up of 15 amino acids. Germline CDR1 reads MNHEY; CDR2 reads SMNVEV (reference sequence). CDR3 amino acids: CASSPGQGLNTEAFF. In nucleotides, the CDR3 is TGTGCCAGCAGCCCGGGACAGGGGCTGAACACTGAAGCTTTCTTT.

This clone turned up a few times. J is TRBJ2-1 and V is TRBV9; TRBD2 is a possible D gene (5 bases). Germline-derived CDR1 and CDR2 are SGDLS and YYNGEE. The CDR3 contains 14 residues. Trimming took off 6 bases at V and 5 bases at J, with 15 bases between the two ends. CDR3 coding DNA: TGTGCCAGCAAGCCGGGGTGGGCCGACAATGAGCAGTTCTTC. This translates into CASKPGWADNEQFF.

The chain uses TRBV7-9 and TRBJ1-2; 7 positions agree with TRBD1. Germline V gene lookup returns CDR1 SEHNR and CDR2 FQNEAQ (reference sequence). The CDR3 is 15 residues long. Trimming cost V 5 bases and J 6 bases; bases outside gene matches: 12. The CDR3 nucleotides are TGTGCCAGCAGCCCCCGGACAGGCCGGAGGGATGGCTACACCTTC. Residues: CASSPRTGRRDGYTF.

The gene calls are TRBV6-1 and TRBJ2-5; D might be TRBD2 (6 bases). Germline V gene lookup returns CDR1 MNHNS and CDR2 SASEGT. CDR3 length: 13 residues. V dropped 4 bases and J dropped 2 bases, with 8 bases sitting between them. The CDR3 loop is CASSGTTQETQYF. DNA of the CDR3: TGTGCCAGCAGTGGGACTACTCAAGAGACCCAGTACTTC.

The chain links TRBV7-2 to TRBJ1-6; tentative D call: TRBD1 (6 bases). Trimming removed 2 bases from V and 10 bases from J, with 12 bases in between. This CDR3 is built from 14 residues. CDR1 is SGHTA, CDR2 FQGNSA, per germline. In DNA form, the CDR3 reads TGTGCCAGCAGCTTAAACAGGGTGGGCTCACCCCTCCACTTT. Its protein is CASSLNRVGSPLHF.

This clone has a single count. The genes are TRBV18 and TRBJ2-1; no definite D call. The CDR3 covers 12 residues. With 2 bases removed from V and 7 bases from J, the gap between germline ends came to 6 bases. CDR1 is KGHSH and CDR2 is LQKENI in the germline V gene. The CDR3 DNA is TGTGCCAGCTCACCAGGCGCAAATGAGCAGTTCTTC. The encoded protein is CASSPGANEQFF.

The chain uses TRBV11-2 and TRBJ2-2, with 7 bases lining up with TRBD2. Germline V gene lookup returns CDR1 SGHAT and CDR2 FQNNGV. V shed 1 base and J 6 bases; nucleotides not matched to a gene: 8. This CDR3 has 16 residues. The CDR3 DNA sequence: TGTGCCAGCAGCTTAGGTCTGCGGGAGCAGTCCGGGGAGCTGTTTTTT. Encoded protein: CASSLGLREQSGELFF. The variable domain in full, completed from reference TRBV11-2 and TRBJ2-2, reads EAGVAQSPRYKIIEKRQSVAFWCNPISGHATLYWYQQILGQGPKLLIQFQNNGVVDDSQLPKDRFSAERLKGVDSTLKIQPAKLEDSAVYLCASSLGLREQSGELFFGEGSRLTVL.

This rearrangement joins TRBV10-3 to TRBJ1-6; no clear D. This CDR3 is 13 amino acids long. Germline CDR1 ENHRY, CDR2 SYGVKD. Trimming cost V 4 bases and J 5 bases, with 6 bases left between them. The CDR3 DNA reads as TGTGCCATCAGTGGTAGTAATAATTCACCCCTCCACTTT. Translated, it gives CAISGSNNSPLHF.

This chain uses TRBV19 with TRBJ1-5; 7 nucleotides align to TRBD1. This CDR3 is built from 14 residues. Germline values: CDR1 LNHDA, CDR2 SQIVND (reference sequence). Trimming took 2 bases from V and 4 from J; bases not matched to a gene: 2. CDR3 bases: TGTGCCAGTAGTATACCAGGGGGTAATCAGCCCCAGCATTTT. It codes for CASSIPGGNQPQHF. The whole variable domain, remainder taken from reference TRBV19 and TRBJ1-5, is DGGITQSPKYLFRKEGQNVTLSCEQNLNHDAMYWYRQDPGQGLRLIYYSQIVNDFQKGDIAEGYSVSREKKESFPLTVTSAQKNPTAFYLCASSIPGGNQPQHFGDGTRLSIL.

This clone turned up a few times. The gene calls are TRBV9 and TRBJ1-2; 7 positions agree with TRBD1. The CDR3 totals 14 residues. V was clipped by 0 bases and J by 8 bases; unmatched bases: 7. Looked up from germline, CDR1 is SGDLS and CDR2 is YYNGEE. The DNA for the CDR3 is TGTGCCAGCAGCGTAGGGGAGGGGGCGAGAGGCTACACCTTC. This translates into CASSVGEGARGYTF.

For this clone: The same CDR3 also results from other DNA sequences found in this sample. The chain uses TRBV6-6 and TRBJ1-5; 7 bases match TRBD1. V was pared by 2 bases and J by 11 bases, with 3 bases of the junction left unmatched. This CDR3 is built from 12 residues. Germline loops: CDR1 MNHNY, CDR2 SVGAGI (reference sequence). This CDR3 reads CASSYPGGSQHF. CDR3 coding DNA: TGTGCCAGCAGTTACCCAGGGGGGTCCCAGCATTTT.

In its sample, this clone was seen once. V gene TRBV5-1 combines with J gene TRBJ2-2; D is unresolved. This CDR3 has 14 amino acids. Germline CDR1 and CDR2: SGHRS and YFSETQ. Trimming removed 4 bases from V and 1 base from J, with 8 bases in between. The CDR3 protein is CASSLTVNTGELFF. CDR3 nucleotides: TGCGCCAGCAGCCTGACCGTGAACACCGGGGAGCTGTTTTTT.

As concerns this clone: Other DNA variants within this sample encode the same CDR3. The CDR3 coding sequence is TGTGCCAGCAGTGAACGGGATACGCAGTATTTT. Translating gives CASSERDTQYF. This chain joins TRBV6-1 and TRBJ2-3; no firm D call. Germline-derived CDR1 and CDR2 are MNHNS and SASEGT. V dropped 2 bases and J dropped 6 bases, with 3 bases sitting between them. The CDR3 has 11 residues.

This sequence joins TRBV5-1 and TRBJ2-1; the match to TRBD2 covers 11 bases. Germline V lookup: CDR1 SGHRS, CDR2 YFSETQ. The CDR3 contains 16 residues. Trimming took 0 bases from V and 9 from J; bases not matched to a gene: 8. CDR3 sequence: CASSLVAGGPGGEQFF. CDR3 coding DNA: TGCGCCAGCAGCTTGGTAGCGGGAGGGCCGGGGGGTGAGCAGTTCTTC.

This clone appeared once. This chain uses TRBV5-1 with TRBJ2-5, with 9 bases identical to TRBD1. V trimming: 4 bases; J trimming: 5 bases; junction bases outside the gene matches: 9. Per the germline V gene, CDR1 is SGHRS and CDR2 is YFSETQ. There are 15 residues in the CDR3. The CDR3 coding sequence is TGCGCCAGCAGCGGGCCCGGGACAGGGAGGGAGACCCAGTACTTC. Its protein is CASSGPGTGRETQYF. The complete variable domain, with remaining parts taken from reference TRBV5-1 and TRBJ2-5, reads KAGVTQTPRYLIKTRGQQVTLSCSPISGHRSVSWYQQTPGQGLQFLFEYFSETQRNKGNFPGRFSGRQFSNSRSEMNVSTLELGDSALYLCASSGPGTGRETQYFGPGTRLLVL.

This clone appeared a single time. The V gene is TRBV29-1, the J gene TRBJ1-2; 11 positions match TRBD1. J gave up 5 bases and V 6 bases, and 5 bases lay outside the gene matches. Germline CDR1 is SQVTM and CDR2 is ANQGSEA. The CDR3 sequence is 13 residues long. The CDR3 bases are TGCAGCGTAGACGGACAGGGGGCGTATGGCTACACCTTC. Its protein product is CSVDGQGAYGYTF.